A selection of T cell receptor beta chains follows, all from one sample in a study of beta chain features in type 1 diabetes. The protocol was immunoSEQ multiplex PCR, while the TCRdb copy is restricted to in-frame clones and leaves out a portion. The profile covers 300,000 to 350,000 clones, with about 13% appearing a single time and roughly 0.015% taken by the ten largest. Sequencing was performed on naive CD4+ T cells from blood. The receptors originated from a woman aged 18-29 years with type 1 diabetes. The CDR3 runs from the conserved cysteine through the conserved F or W. D genes are given only for firm matches. Clone size, where shown, is once, few, many, or a class for clones that have expanded.

v_gene: TRBV7-2; d_gene: TRBD2; abundance: .; j_gene: TRBJ2-3; CDR3nt: TGTGCCAGCAGCTTTCGCTCTACTAGCGGGAGAGCAGATACGCAGTATTTT; CDR3aa: CASSFRSTSGRADTQYF
v_gene: TRBV7-2; d_gene: .; abundance: .; j_gene: TRBJ2-7; CDR3nt: TGTGCCAGCAGCTGGGACACGAGCTACGAGCAGTACTTC; CDR3aa: CASSWDTSYEQYF
v_gene: TRBV2; d_gene: TRBD1; abundance: .; j_gene: TRBJ1-1; CDR3nt: TGTGCCAGCAGCGACCCCAACAGGGGCGCTTTCTTT; CDR3aa: CASSDPNRGAFF
v_gene: TRBV28; d_gene: .; abundance: .; j_gene: TRBJ2-1; CDR3nt: TGTGCCAGCAACTCGGGAGCTCGCCATGAGCAGTTCTTC; CDR3aa: CASNSGARHEQFF
v_gene: TRBV27; d_gene: .; abundance: .; j_gene: TRBJ1-2; CDR3nt: TGTGCCAGCAGTTCCCTAAACCACTATGGCTACACCTTC; CDR3aa: CASSSLNHYGYTF
v_gene: TRBV29-1; d_gene: TRBD2; abundance: few; j_gene: TRBJ2-3; CDR3nt: TGCAGCGTTGTGCGGGGAGGGGGCACAGATACGCAGTATTTT; CDR3aa: CSVVRGGGTDTQYF
v_gene: TRBV19; d_gene: .; abundance: few; j_gene: TRBJ1-1; CDR3nt: TGTGCCAGTAGAGTACAGGTGAACACTGAAGCTTTCTTT; CDR3aa: CASRVQVNTEAFF
v_gene: TRBV7-9; d_gene: TRBD1; abundance: .; j_gene: TRBJ1-2; CDR3nt: TGTGCCAGCAGCCCCGGCCTGTCAGGGGGTTTTGGCTACACCTTC; CDR3aa: CASSPGLSGGFGYTF
v_gene: TRBV29-1; d_gene: .; abundance: .; j_gene: TRBJ2-1; CDR3nt: TGCAGCGTTGAAAGGGTACAGGCGGTCTCCTACAATGAGCAGTTCTTC; CDR3aa: CSVERVQAVSYNEQFF
v_gene: TRBV18; d_gene: TRBD2; abundance: .; j_gene: TRBJ2-5; CDR3nt: TGTGCCAGCTCACCACTAGCGGGAGGAGGAGAGACCCAGTACTTC; CDR3aa: CASSPLAGGGETQYF
v_gene: TRBV7-2; d_gene: .; abundance: few; j_gene: TRBJ2-3; CDR3nt: TGTGCCAGCAGCCTTACGGGCACAGATACGCAGTATTTT; CDR3aa: CASSLTGTDTQYF
v_gene: TRBV7-6; d_gene: .; abundance: .; j_gene: TRBJ2-2; CDR3nt: TGTGCCAGCAGCTTAGTAGTGGCCGGGGAGCTGTTTTTT; CDR3aa: CASSLVVAGELFF
v_gene: TRBV19; d_gene: TRBD1; abundance: few; j_gene: TRBJ2-2; CDR3nt: TGTGCCAGTGTCCCCCGACAGGGGGTGATCGGGGAGCTGTTTTTT; CDR3aa: CASVPRQGVIGELFF
v_gene: TRBV29-1; d_gene: TRBD2; abundance: .; j_gene: TRBJ2-1; CDR3nt: TGCAGCGCACCGACTAGCTCCGCTGAGCAGTTCTTC; CDR3aa: CSAPTSSAEQFF
v_gene: TRBV7-3; d_gene: TRBD2; abundance: .; j_gene: TRBJ2-7; CDR3nt: TGTGCCAGCAGCTTGCTGGCTAGCGGGAGGTACGAGCAGTACTTC; CDR3aa: CASSLLASGRYEQYF
v_gene: TRBV4-2; d_gene: TRBD1; abundance: .; j_gene: TRBJ1-1; CDR3nt: TGTGCCAGCAGCCAACCCGACAGGGACACTGAAGCTTTCTTT; CDR3aa: CASSQPDRDTEAFF
v_gene: TRBV5-1; d_gene: TRBD2; abundance: .; j_gene: TRBJ2-1; CDR3nt: TGCGCCAGCAGCCGACTAGCGGGAGCTGATAATGAGCAGTTCTTC; CDR3aa: CASSRLAGADNEQFF
v_gene: TRBV2; d_gene: TRBD1; abundance: .; j_gene: TRBJ2-2; CDR3nt: TGTGCCAGCATCCCTCGGGGACAGGGACACACCGGGGAGCTGTTTTTT; CDR3aa: CASIPRGQGHTGELFF
v_gene: TRBV25-1; d_gene: .; abundance: .; j_gene: TRBJ2-1; CDR3nt: TGTGCCAGCAGTAGGTGGGGGGTCTATGAGCAGTTCTTC; CDR3aa: CASSRWGVYEQFF
v_gene: TRBV29-1; d_gene: TRBD2; abundance: few; j_gene: TRBJ2-7; CDR3nt: TGCAGCGTTGGGGAGGGACTAGCGGGAAAGCACGAGCAGTACTTC; CDR3aa: CSVGEGLAGKHEQYF
v_gene: TRBV7-2; d_gene: TRBD1; abundance: few; j_gene: TRBJ2-5; CDR3nt: TGTGCCAGCAGCAAACAGACAGGGAGAGAGACCCAGTACTTC; CDR3aa: CASSKQTGRETQYF
v_gene: TRBV7-9; d_gene: TRBD2; abundance: few; j_gene: TRBJ2-2; CDR3nt: TGTGCCAGCAGCCCTACTAGCGGTAACACCGGGGAGCTGTTTTTT; CDR3aa: CASSPTSGNTGELFF
v_gene: TRBV28; d_gene: TRBD2; abundance: few; j_gene: TRBJ2-1; CDR3nt: TGTGCCAGCCAAGGCGGGAGGGCCTACAATGAGCAGTTCTTC; CDR3aa: CASQGGRAYNEQFF
v_gene: TRBV18; d_gene: TRBD1; abundance: .; j_gene: TRBJ1-2; CDR3nt: TGTGCCAGCTCACCCCAGGGGGCAGTATCCCATGGCTACACCTTC; CDR3aa: CASSPQGAVSHGYTF
v_gene: TRBV4-1; d_gene: TRBD2; abundance: .; j_gene: TRBJ2-1; CDR3nt: TGCGCCAGCAGCCAAGAAGCCAGCGGGAGGGGTCGGTTCTTC; CDR3aa: CASSQEASGRGRFF
v_gene: TRBV9; d_gene: TRBD2; abundance: few; j_gene: TRBJ2-1; CDR3nt: TGTGCCAGCAGCCCCAGCGGGGGGACCTACAATGAGCAGTTCTTC; CDR3aa: CASSPSGGTYNEQFF
v_gene: TRBV15; d_gene: TRBD1; abundance: .; j_gene: TRBJ1-2; CDR3nt: TGTGCCACCAGCAGGCCCTCGGGACAGGGGGTCTACACCTTC; CDR3aa: CATSRPSGQGVYTF
v_gene: TRBV15; d_gene: TRBD1; abundance: .; j_gene: TRBJ2-5; CDR3nt: TGTGCCACCGGGACAGGCCTCGGGGAGACCCAGTACTTC; CDR3aa: CATGTGLGETQYF
v_gene: TRBV9; d_gene: TRBD2; abundance: .; j_gene: TRBJ2-2; CDR3nt: TGTGCCAGCAGCGTAGGGGCGCGGGAGACCGGGGAGCTGTTTTTT; CDR3aa: CASSVGARETGELFF
v_gene: TRBV7-6; d_gene: TRBD2; abundance: few; j_gene: TRBJ2-3; CDR3nt: TGTGCCAGCAGCTTAGTGTCTAGCGGGTTCACAGATACGCAGTATTTT; CDR3aa: CASSLVSSGFTDTQYF
v_gene: TRBV6-1; d_gene: .; abundance: .; j_gene: TRBJ2-5; CDR3nt: TGTGCCAGCAGTCGGTCATTAATAGAGACCCAGTACTTC; CDR3aa: CASSRSLIETQYF
v_gene: TRBV27; d_gene: .; abundance: .; j_gene: TRBJ2-1; CDR3nt: TGTGCCAGCAGTACCCATGGGAGGGGGGAGTTCTTC; CDR3aa: CASSTHGRGEFF
v_gene: TRBV28; d_gene: .; abundance: few; j_gene: TRBJ1-1; CDR3nt: TGTGCCAGCGACGGACAAGAGAACACTGAAGCTTTCTTT; CDR3aa: CASDGQENTEAFF
v_gene: TRBV28; d_gene: .; abundance: .; j_gene: TRBJ2-2; CDR3nt: TGTGCCAGCAGTTTATGGGGGAGCAAGAACACCGGGGAGCTGTTTTTT; CDR3aa: CASSLWGSKNTGELFF
v_gene: TRBV19; d_gene: .; abundance: .; j_gene: TRBJ1-5; CDR3nt: TGTGCCAGCCTTGACCGGGACACCGGGTGGCAGCCCCAGCATTTT; CDR3aa: CASLDRDTGWQPQHF
v_gene: TRBV5-4; d_gene: TRBD2; abundance: .; j_gene: TRBJ2-1; CDR3nt: TGTGCCAGCAGCCTCATGGGGGAGGGCCTGATTGAGCAGTTCTTC; CDR3aa: CASSLMGEGLIEQFF
v_gene: TRBV7-9; d_gene: .; abundance: .; j_gene: TRBJ2-5; CDR3nt: TGTGCCAGCAGCTTGGTACGGGGACAAGAGACCCAGTACTTC; CDR3aa: CASSLVRGQETQYF
v_gene: TRBV28; d_gene: .; abundance: few; j_gene: TRBJ1-4; CDR3nt: TGTGCCAGCAGTCCCCCGGGACAAATCAATGAAAAACTGTTTTTT; CDR3aa: CASSPPGQINEKLFF
v_gene: TRBV5-4; d_gene: .; abundance: few; j_gene: TRBJ2-6; CDR3nt: TGTGCCAGCAGCCAGACTGGGGCCAACGTCCTGACTTTC; CDR3aa: CASSQTGANVLTF
v_gene: TRBV6-5; d_gene: .; abundance: few; j_gene: TRBJ2-2; CDR3nt: TGTGCCAGCCTCTCGGACACATCGAACACCGGGGAGCTGTTTTTT; CDR3aa: CASLSDTSNTGELFF
v_gene: TRBV6-5; d_gene: .; abundance: few; j_gene: TRBJ2-7; CDR3nt: TGTGCCAGCAGTGTCGGGACTTCCTACGAGCAGTACTTC; CDR3aa: CASSVGTSYEQYF
v_gene: TRBV5-1; d_gene: TRBD1; abundance: .; j_gene: TRBJ2-1; CDR3nt: TGCGCCAGCTCACCGGGACAGGGGGCCTCGGGGCAGTTCTTC; CDR3aa: CASSPGQGASGQFF
v_gene: TRBV9; d_gene: .; abundance: .; j_gene: TRBJ2-4; CDR3nt: TGTGCCAGCAGCGTAGCCGGAGCCAAAAACATTCAGTACTTC; CDR3aa: CASSVAGAKNIQYF
v_gene: TRBV27; d_gene: .; abundance: few; j_gene: TRBJ2-7; CDR3nt: TGTGCCAGCAGTTTCGGGGGGCGGATAGGATTTTCCTACGAGCAGTACTTC; CDR3aa: CASSFGGRIGFSYEQYF
v_gene: TRBV30; d_gene: .; abundance: .; j_gene: TRBJ2-4; CDR3nt: TGTGCCTGGAGTGTACAGGTTCAAAACATTCAGTACTTC; CDR3aa: CAWSVQVQNIQYF
v_gene: TRBV6-6; d_gene: .; abundance: few; j_gene: TRBJ2-3; CDR3nt: TGTGCCAGCAGTTTCCGACTTGGGACGCAGTATTTT; CDR3aa: CASSFRLGTQYF
v_gene: TRBV7-9; d_gene: TRBD1; abundance: .; j_gene: TRBJ2-5; CDR3nt: TGTGCCAGCAGCTTAGCGTCCCGGGACAGAAAAGAGACCCAGTACTTC; CDR3aa: CASSLASRDRKETQYF
v_gene: TRBV20-1; d_gene: .; abundance: .; j_gene: TRBJ2-7; CDR3nt: TGCAGTGCTAACAGGGCCTACGAGCAGTACTTC; CDR3aa: CSANRAYEQYF
v_gene: TRBV5-1; d_gene: TRBD2; abundance: .; j_gene: TRBJ2-1; CDR3nt: TGCGCCAGCGAAGGGCTAGCGGGAGCCTCGGGTGAGCAGTTCTTC; CDR3aa: CASEGLAGASGEQFF
v_gene: TRBV6-1; d_gene: .; abundance: few; j_gene: TRBJ2-1; CDR3nt: TGTGCCAGCAGTGTAGGACATCAAGGTGAGCAGTTCTTC; CDR3aa: CASSVGHQGEQFF
v_gene: TRBV4-3; d_gene: .; abundance: .; j_gene: TRBJ2-6; CDR3nt: TGCGCCAGCAGCTCGGAGGGCTCTGGGGCCAACGTCCTGACTTTC; CDR3aa: CASSSEGSGANVLTF